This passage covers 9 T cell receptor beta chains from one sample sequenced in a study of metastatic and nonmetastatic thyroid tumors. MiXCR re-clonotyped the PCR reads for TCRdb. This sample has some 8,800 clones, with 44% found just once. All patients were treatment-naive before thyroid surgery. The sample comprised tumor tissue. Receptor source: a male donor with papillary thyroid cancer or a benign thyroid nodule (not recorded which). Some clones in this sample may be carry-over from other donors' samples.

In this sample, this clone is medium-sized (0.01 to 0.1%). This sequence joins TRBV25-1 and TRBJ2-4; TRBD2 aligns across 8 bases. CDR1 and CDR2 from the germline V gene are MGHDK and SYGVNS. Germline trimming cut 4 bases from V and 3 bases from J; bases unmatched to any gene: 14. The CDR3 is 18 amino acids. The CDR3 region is CASSGLREEGIDKNIQYF. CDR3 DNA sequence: TGTGCCAGCAGTGGATTGCGGGAGGAGGGGATAGACAAAAACATTCAGTACTTC.

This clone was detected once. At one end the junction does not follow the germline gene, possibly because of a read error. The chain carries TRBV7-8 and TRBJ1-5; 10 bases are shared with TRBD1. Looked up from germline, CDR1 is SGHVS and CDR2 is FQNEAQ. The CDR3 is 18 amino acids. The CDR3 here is CASSLGIPGTGANQPQHF. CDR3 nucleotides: TGTGCCAGCAGCTTAGGGATTCCCGGGACAGGGGCCAATCAGCCCCAGCATTTC.

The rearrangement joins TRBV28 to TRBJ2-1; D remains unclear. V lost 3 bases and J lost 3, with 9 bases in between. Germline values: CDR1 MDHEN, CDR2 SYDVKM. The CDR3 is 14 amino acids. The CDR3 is CASSFLRDYNEQFF. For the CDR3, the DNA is TGTGCCAGCAGTTTTTTGCGCGACTACAATGAGCAGTTCTTC.

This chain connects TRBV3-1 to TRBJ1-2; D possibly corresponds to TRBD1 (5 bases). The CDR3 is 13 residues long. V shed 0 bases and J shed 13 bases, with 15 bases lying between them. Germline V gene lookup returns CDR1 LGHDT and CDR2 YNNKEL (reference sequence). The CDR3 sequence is CASSQDRRATGTF. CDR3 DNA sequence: TGTGCCAGCAGCCAAGATCGACGGGCCACAGGCACCTTC.

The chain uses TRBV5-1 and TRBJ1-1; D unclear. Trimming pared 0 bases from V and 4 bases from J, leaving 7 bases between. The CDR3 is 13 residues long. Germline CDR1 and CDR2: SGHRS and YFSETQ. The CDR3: CASSLEVGTEAFF. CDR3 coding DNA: TGCGCCAGCAGCTTGGAAGTGGGCACTGAAGCTTTCTTT.

The CDR3 sequence: CASSPLQGGSEQYF. CDR3 sequence (DNA): TGTGCCAGCAGCCCCCTTCAGGGGGGCTCCGAGCAGTACTTC. V gene TRBV11-2 combines with J gene TRBJ2-7; weak D call: TRBD1 (7 bases). The CDR3 covers 14 residues. Trimming took 5 bases from V and 6 from J, leaving 17 bases between them. Germline-derived CDR1 and CDR2 are SGHAT and FQNNGV.

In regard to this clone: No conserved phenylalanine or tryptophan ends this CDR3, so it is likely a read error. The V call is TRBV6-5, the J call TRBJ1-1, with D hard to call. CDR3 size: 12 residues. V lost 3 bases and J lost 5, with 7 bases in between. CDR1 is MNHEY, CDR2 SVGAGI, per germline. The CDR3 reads CASSYVTTEAFY. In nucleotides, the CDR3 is TGTGCCAGCAGTTATGTTACTACTGAAGCTTTCTAT.

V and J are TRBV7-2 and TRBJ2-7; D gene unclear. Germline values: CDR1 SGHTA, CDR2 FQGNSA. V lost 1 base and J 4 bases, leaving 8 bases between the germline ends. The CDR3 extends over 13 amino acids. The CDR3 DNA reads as TGTGCCAGCAGCTTAGAGGTGGGGTACGAGCAGTACTTC. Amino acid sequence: CASSLEVGYEQYF.

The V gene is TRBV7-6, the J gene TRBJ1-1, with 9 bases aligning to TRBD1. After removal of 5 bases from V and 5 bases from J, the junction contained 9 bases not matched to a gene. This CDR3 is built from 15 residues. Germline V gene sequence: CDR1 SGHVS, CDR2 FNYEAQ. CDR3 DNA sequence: TGTGCCAGCAGCCCAGGGACAGGGAGGGGAACTGAAGCTTTCTTT. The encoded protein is CASSPGTGRGTEAFF.